This TCR beta chain stems from a study of blood T cell repertoires in COVID-19. For the study at large: Sites across the United States, Italy and Spain contributed samples from acute and convalescent COVID-19. Nucleic acid was either cDNA or gDNA, and it came from T cells, B-cell-depleted T cells, or PBMCs.

This CDR3 is 14 amino acids long. CDR1 MGHDK and CDR2 SYGVNS come from the germline V gene. The V end lost 7 bases, the J end lost 5 bases, and 17 bases lay between the germline ends. The protocol was immunoSEQ multiplex PCR, while the TCRdb copy is restricted to in-frame clones and leaves out a portion. The sample consists of around 200,000 clones, 80% to 85% of them appearing once. Sequenced material: peripheral blood. This chain connects TRBV25-1 to TRBJ1-2; a weak D match, TRBD1 (5 bases). The clonotype comes from a man aged 45 to 65 with active or convalescent COVID-19. CDR3 sequence: CASTPPGLGYGYTF. CDR3 DNA: TGTGCCAGCACACCTCCAGGGTTAGGGTATGGCTACACCTTC.